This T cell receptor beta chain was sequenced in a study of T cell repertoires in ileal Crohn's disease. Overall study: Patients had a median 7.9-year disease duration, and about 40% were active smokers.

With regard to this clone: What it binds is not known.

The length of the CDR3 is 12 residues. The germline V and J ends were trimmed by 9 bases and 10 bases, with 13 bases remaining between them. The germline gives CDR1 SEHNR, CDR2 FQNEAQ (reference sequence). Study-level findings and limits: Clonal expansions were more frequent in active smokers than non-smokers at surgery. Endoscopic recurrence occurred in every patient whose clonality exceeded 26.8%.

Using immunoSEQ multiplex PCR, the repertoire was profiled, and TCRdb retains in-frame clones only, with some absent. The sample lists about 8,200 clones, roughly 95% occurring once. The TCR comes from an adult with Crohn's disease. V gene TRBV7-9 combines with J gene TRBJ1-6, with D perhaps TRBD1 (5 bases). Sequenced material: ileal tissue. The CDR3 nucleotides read TGTGCCAGTCGGGGGGGAGGGTCACCCCTCCACTTT. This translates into CASRGGGSPLHF.